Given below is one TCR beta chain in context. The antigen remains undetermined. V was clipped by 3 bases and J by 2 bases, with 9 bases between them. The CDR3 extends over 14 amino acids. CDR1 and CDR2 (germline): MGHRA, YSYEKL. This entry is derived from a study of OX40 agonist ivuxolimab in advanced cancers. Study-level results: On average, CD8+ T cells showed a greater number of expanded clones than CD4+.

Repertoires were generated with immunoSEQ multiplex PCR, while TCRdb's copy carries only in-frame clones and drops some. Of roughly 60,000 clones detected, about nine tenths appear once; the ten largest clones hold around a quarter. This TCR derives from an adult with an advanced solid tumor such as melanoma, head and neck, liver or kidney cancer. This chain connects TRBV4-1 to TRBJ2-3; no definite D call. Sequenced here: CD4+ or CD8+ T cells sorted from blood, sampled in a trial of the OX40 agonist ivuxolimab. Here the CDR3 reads CASSQDHLTDTQYF. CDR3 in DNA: TGCGCCAGCAGCCAGGACCACCTCACAGATACGCAGTATTTT.